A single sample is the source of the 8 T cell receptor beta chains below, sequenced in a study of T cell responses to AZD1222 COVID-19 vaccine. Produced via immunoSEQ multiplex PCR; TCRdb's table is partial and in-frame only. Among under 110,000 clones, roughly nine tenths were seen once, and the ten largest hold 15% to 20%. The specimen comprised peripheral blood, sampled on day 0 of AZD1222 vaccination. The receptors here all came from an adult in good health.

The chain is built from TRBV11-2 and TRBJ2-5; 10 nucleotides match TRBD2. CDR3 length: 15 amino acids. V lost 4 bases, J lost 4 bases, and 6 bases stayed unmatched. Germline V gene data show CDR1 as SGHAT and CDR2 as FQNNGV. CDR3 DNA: TGTGCCAGCAGCTGGACTAGCGGAAGGGTAGAGACCCAGTACTTC. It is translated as CASSWTSGRVETQYF.

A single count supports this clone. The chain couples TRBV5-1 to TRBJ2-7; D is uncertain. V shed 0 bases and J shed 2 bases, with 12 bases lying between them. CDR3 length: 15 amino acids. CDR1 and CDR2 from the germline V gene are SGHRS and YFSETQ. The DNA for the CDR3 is TGCGCCAGCAGCTTGGACAGCCGTGGGGCCTACGAGCAGTACTTC. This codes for CASSLDSRGAYEQYF.

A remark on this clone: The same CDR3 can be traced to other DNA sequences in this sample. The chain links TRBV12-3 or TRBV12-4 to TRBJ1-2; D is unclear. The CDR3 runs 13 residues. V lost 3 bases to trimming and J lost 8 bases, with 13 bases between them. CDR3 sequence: CASSFRGPYGYTF. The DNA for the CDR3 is TGTGCCAGCAGTTTTCGGGGTCCCTACGGCTACACCTTC.

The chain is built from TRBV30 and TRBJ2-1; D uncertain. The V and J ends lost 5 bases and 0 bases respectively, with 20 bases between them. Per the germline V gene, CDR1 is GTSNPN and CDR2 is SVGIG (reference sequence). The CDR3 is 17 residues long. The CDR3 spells CAWVPVVSVSSYNEQFF. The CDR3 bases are TGTGCCTGGGTGCCCGTAGTAAGCGTGAGCTCCTACAATGAGCAGTTCTTC.

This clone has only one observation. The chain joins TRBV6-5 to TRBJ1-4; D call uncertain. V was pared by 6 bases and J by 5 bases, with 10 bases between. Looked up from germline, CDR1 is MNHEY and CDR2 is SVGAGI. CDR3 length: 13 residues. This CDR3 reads CASSWRENEKLFF. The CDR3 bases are TGTGCCAGCAGCTGGCGGGAGAATGAAAAACTGTTTTTT.

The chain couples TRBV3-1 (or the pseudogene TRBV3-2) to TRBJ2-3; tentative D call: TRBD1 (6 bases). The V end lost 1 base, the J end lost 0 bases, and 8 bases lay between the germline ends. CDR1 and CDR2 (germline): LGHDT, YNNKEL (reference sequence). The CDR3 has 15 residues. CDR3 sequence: CASSQGTASTDTQYF. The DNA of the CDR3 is TGTGCCAGCAGCCAAGGGACAGCCAGCACAGATACGCAGTATTTT.

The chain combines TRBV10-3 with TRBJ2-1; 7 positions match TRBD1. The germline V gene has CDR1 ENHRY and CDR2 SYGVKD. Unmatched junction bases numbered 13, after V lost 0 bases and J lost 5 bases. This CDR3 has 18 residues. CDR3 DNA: TGTGCCATCAGTGAGTCTGGGACAGCTAGCCCGGTTAACAATGAGCAGTTCTTC. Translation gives CAISESGTASPVNNEQFF.

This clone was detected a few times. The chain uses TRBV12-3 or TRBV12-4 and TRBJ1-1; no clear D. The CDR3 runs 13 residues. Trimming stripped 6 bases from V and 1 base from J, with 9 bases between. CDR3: CASSLSGNTEAFF. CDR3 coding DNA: TGTGCCAGCAGCTTATCTGGGAACACTGAAGCTTTCTTT.